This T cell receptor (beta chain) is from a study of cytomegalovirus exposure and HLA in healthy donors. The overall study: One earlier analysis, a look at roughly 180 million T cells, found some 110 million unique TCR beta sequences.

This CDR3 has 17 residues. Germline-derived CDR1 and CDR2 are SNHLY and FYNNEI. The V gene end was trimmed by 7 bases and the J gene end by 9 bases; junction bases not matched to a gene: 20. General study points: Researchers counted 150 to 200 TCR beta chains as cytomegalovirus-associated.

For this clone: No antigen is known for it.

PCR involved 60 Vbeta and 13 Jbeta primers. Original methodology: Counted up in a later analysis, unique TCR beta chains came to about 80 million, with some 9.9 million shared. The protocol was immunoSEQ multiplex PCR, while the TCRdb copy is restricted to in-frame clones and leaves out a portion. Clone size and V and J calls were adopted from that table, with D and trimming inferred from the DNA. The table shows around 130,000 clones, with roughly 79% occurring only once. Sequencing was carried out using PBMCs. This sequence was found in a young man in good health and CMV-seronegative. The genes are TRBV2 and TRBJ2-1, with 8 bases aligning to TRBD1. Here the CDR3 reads CASKGVGQGAQWSEQFF. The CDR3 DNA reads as TGTGCCAGCAAAGGGGTGGGGCAGGGGGCGCAGTGGAGTGAGCAGTTCTTC.